This entry is about one T cell receptor beta chain. There are a few counts of this clonotype. The target of this receptor is not known. It has no much larger one-base neighbor in the sample; base qualities were not kept. Ficoll-Paque density gradient centrifugation was the method used to isolate PBMCs. The instrument given in TCRdb is Illumina NovaSeq 6000. cDNA libraries for TCRalpha and TCRbeta were prepared by 5'RACE using constant-segment primers, with sample barcodes and unique molecular identifiers added. RNA was extracted from every sample with Trizol reagent. The libraries were amplified in two PCR steps, and the second step added a second sample barcode and Illumina TruSeq adapters. Sequencing of the libraries was done on an Illumina NovaSeq, producing 2 x 150 bp paired-end reads. The published analysis was carried out like this. Demultiplexing of reads and collapsing into UMI-guided consensus sequences were performed with migec v1.2.7. Using mixcr v2.1.11, UMI consensuses were aligned to TRA and TRB V and J templates and then assembled into clonotypes. A clonotype was counted as expanded or contracted only when both edgeR and NoisET called the clonotype significant, with the noise models trained on biological replicates. For edgeR calls, the cutoffs were a false discovery rate-adjusted p below 0.01 and a log2 fold-change threshold of 1. PCA with hierarchical clustering of max-normalized trajectories of the 1000 most abundant clonotypes was used as exploratory dynamics analysis. The CD4 or CD8 phenotype of responding clones was assigned using the separately sequenced CD4+ and CD8+ repertoires. The public reads were reprocessed in TCRdb via fastp at Q25 and MiXCR, keeping in-frame beta chains. Each record represents a unique CDR3 protein, reported with the most common genes and DNA among its rows. TCRdb, not the original authors, processed these V and J calls. A total of a few hundred thousand distinct CDR3 sequences appear in this sample, about 20% of them only once. The top ten hold approximately 8.4% of the sample.

The data originate from a study of T-cell memory formation after mild COVID-19 (dated by TCRdb to about 2021). Regarding the study in general: Most TCR sequence clusters were specific to one of the two donors. T-cell clones expanding and contracting after mild COVID-19 in a couple of donors were tracked by longitudinal TCRalpha and TCRbeta repertoire sequencing. The cohort was made up of two young adult volunteers, one female and one male, who were previously healthy. Results the study describes overall, beyond this receptor: Whether the second-wave clones peaking on day 37 were SARS-CoV-2 specific was not confirmed. Contracting CD4+ clones were located mainly in the CM and EM memory subsets, whereas CD8+ clones were found to be enriched in EMRA. Only two mild cases were covered by the study, and larger cohorts that include severe cases with pre-infection samples were considered necessary. The detection of some responding clones in pre-infection memory suggests that pre-existing cross-reactive memory T cells joined the SARS-CoV-2 response. Clones that contracted from day 15 to 85 showed balanced CD4/CD8 phenotypes, whereas a second wave of clones that expanded from day 15 to 37 leaned towards CD4+.

Trimming removed 4 bases from V and 0 bases from J, leaving 12 bases between the germline ends. Taken from the germline V gene (reference sequence), the CDR1 and CDR2 loops are MNHEY and SMNVEV. The CDR3 numbers 15 residues from cysteine through phenylalanine. The retained sequence is limited to the CDR3, 45 bases, with the frame set at the first base. The clonotype was recovered from an adult woman who had mild COVID-19 (a few samples of this study predate the infection). The sample titles of this study are shuffled in the database, so cell type and time point are left out; the donor was told from shared clones. The sample was PBMCs or a T cell subset sorted from them (not recorded which). This chain joins TRBV27 to TRBJ1-2; a confident D gene designation cannot be given. The sequenced DNA is TGTGCCAGCAGTTACACGGGAAGAGCTAACTATGGCTACACCTTC. Its protein is CASSYTGRANYGYTF.